Sequencing of this T cell receptor beta chain was carried out in a study of early T cells in non-severe SARS-CoV-2 infection. Study overall: Sequencing of bulk RNA from unsorted whole blood was done, without chain pairing. Study-wide results and caveats: Matches to VDJdb favored anti-spike CD8 responses and missed private and CD4 specificities.

This clonotype was recorded many times. The antigen is not known. The length of the CDR3 is 14 residues. CDR1 is MNHNS, CDR2 SASEGT, per germline. V lost 7 bases to trimming and J lost 3 bases, with 16 bases between them. Researchers attached unique molecular identifiers to individual cDNA molecules. TCRdb called the 5' RACE reads again in MiXCR, with one record for every CDR3 protein. The repertoire includes almost 30,000 distinct CDR3 sequences, about 5.7% of them detected once, and approximately 5.7% sits in the top ten. The sequenced sample was whole blood. This chain joins TRBV6-1 and TRBJ2-7; D ambiguous. This receptor was obtained from an adult who was a healthcare worker with PCR-confirmed SARS-CoV-2 infection or an uninfected control (not recorded which). CDR3 protein: CASNVRVPYYEQYF. CDR3 coding DNA: TGTGCCAGCAACGTTAGAGTCCCCTACTACGAGCAGTACTTC.